The table lists the clone carrying this TCR beta chain with a few counts. V was trimmed by 4 bases and J by 7 bases, leaving 8 bases between them. Germline loops: CDR1 SEHNR, CDR2 FQNEAQ (reference sequence). The CDR3 spans 13 residues. The data derive from a study of control samples from healthy donors and cancer patients. Produced via immunoSEQ multiplex PCR; TCRdb's table is partial and in-frame only. The top ten clones hold approximately 5% of a sample with tens of thousands of clones, approximately 85% of them seen once. The origin of this receptor is a man in his forties in good health. Material: blood. The rearrangement uses TRBV7-9 and TRBJ1-6; unclear D gene. The CDR3 sequence is CASSWTENSPLHF. The CDR3 DNA follows: TGTGCCAGCAGCTGGACGGAGAATTCACCCCTCCACTTT.